What follows are 28 T cell receptor beta chains derived from one specimen sequenced in a study of T cell responses to AZD1222 COVID-19 vaccine. Profiled with immunoSEQ multiplex PCR; TCRdb holds only in-frame clones, not every one. The sample contains some 150,000 clones, 88% of which appear only once. Sample: peripheral blood, taken 28 days after the second AZD1222 dose. The receptors were gathered from an adult who received the AZD1222 COVID-19 vaccine.

The V call is TRBV7-2, the J call TRBJ2-7, with TRBD1 matching 7 bases. The germline CDR1 and CDR2 sequences are SGHTA and FQGNSA. The CDR3 has 16 amino acids. J gave up 0 bases and V 4 bases, and 9 bases lay outside the gene matches. The CDR3 protein is CASSSTDRFDSYEQYF. CDR3 nucleotide sequence: TGTGCCAGCAGCTCAACGGACAGGTTCGACTCCTACGAGCAGTACTTC.

The genes are TRBV5-8 and TRBJ1-1; weak D call: TRBD1 (6 bases). CDR1 is SGHTS, CDR2 YDEGEE, per germline. The CDR3 loop spans 15 amino acids. Trimming cost V 6 bases and J 3 bases, with 18 bases left between them. In DNA, the CDR3 is TGTGCCAGCACCCGACAGGACCTCCAGGACACTGAAGCTTTCTTT. It is translated as CASTRQDLQDTEAFF.

The rearrangement links TRBV2 to TRBJ2-3; D may be TRBD1 (6 bases). Germline V gene lookup returns CDR1 SNHLY and CDR2 FYNNEI. Trimming removed 4 bases at V and 1 base at J, with 9 bases between. The CDR3 runs to 14 residues. CDR3 in DNA: TGTGCCAGCAGTGCCGAGGGGGGCACAGATACGCAGTATTTT. It encodes CASSAEGGTDTQYF.

V usage is TRBV6-4 and J usage is TRBJ2-1; no clear D. The CDR3 consists of 14 residues. Trimming shortened V by 0 bases and J by 1 base, and 4 bases separated the two germline ends. Germline CDR1 is MRHNA and CDR2 is SNTAGT. The CDR3 nucleotides read TGTGCCAGCAGTGACTCGGCGTCCTACAATGAGCAGTTCTTC. This encodes CASSDSASYNEQFF.

This clone showed up just a few times. V gene TRBV10-3 combines with J gene TRBJ1-4, with D tentatively TRBD1 (5 bases). The V end was cut by 7 bases, the J end by 8 bases, with 17 bases between. The CDR3 runs 14 residues. Looked up from germline, CDR1 is ENHRY and CDR2 is SYGVKD. CDR3 in DNA: TGTGCCATCAAAAAAGCCGGGGGGGACGAAAAACTGTTTTTT. Its translation: CAIKKAGGDEKLFF.

The chain joins TRBV12-3 or TRBV12-4 to TRBJ1-5; 9 bases fit TRBD1. CDR3 length equals 13 residues. V shed 6 bases and J 15 bases; nucleotides not matched to a gene: 12. The CDR3 sequence is CASRPTRTGDLHF. The CDR3 nucleotides are TGTGCCAGCAGGCCCACAAGGACAGGGGATTTGCATTTT.

This rearrangement joins TRBV4-1 to TRBJ1-3, with D tentatively TRBD1 (5 bases). Germline loops: CDR1 MGHRA, CDR2 YSYEKL. This CDR3 has 16 amino acids. Trimming took 1 base from V and 0 from J, leaving 10 bases between them. The DNA for the CDR3 is TGCGCCAGCAGCCAAGTCCCGACAGTCTCTGGAAACACCATATATTTT. Residues: CASSQVPTVSGNTIYF.

In DNA form, the CDR3 reads TGTGCCACTGGACAGGGGAGCTACGAGCAGTACTTC. Residues: CATGQGSYEQYF. This chain uses TRBV2 with TRBJ2-7, with TRBD1 matching 9 bases. Germline CDR1 reads SNHLY; CDR2 reads FYNNEI. The J segment lost 3 bases and the V segment lost 10 bases, leaving 4 bases of the junction unmatched. CDR3 length equals 12 residues.

The CDR3 here is CASTLSAGVGGGYTF. CDR3 in DNA: TGTGCCAGCACCCTCTCCGCAGGGGTAGGTGGTGGCTACACCTTC. The chain recombines TRBV6-4 with TRBJ1-2; a weak D match, TRBD1 (6 bases). Germline values: CDR1 MRHNA, CDR2 SNTAGT. The CDR3 is made up of 15 amino acids. V dropped 7 bases and J dropped 7 bases, with 22 bases sitting between them.

The genes are TRBV7-2 and TRBJ2-5; a possible D gene is TRBD2 (6 bases). Trimming removed 4 bases from V and 3 bases from J, with 12 bases in between. The CDR3 has 14 residues. The germline gives CDR1 SGHTA, CDR2 FQGNSA. In nucleotides, the CDR3 is TGTGCCAGCAGCTGGGGACTGGATGAAGAGACCCAGTACTTC. Translation gives CASSWGLDEETQYF.

This clone was recorded only once. The V call is TRBV6-1, the J call TRBJ2-7, with D perhaps TRBD1 or TRBD2 (6 bases each). The CDR3 covers 16 residues. Germline V gene lookup returns CDR1 MNHNS and CDR2 SASEGT. V was pared by 3 bases and J by 1 base, with 16 bases between. The CDR3 loop reads CASSDGLGGPSYEQYF. DNA for the CDR3: TGTGCCAGCAGTGACGGTTTGGGGGGCCCATCCTACGAGCAGTACTTC.

This CDR3 reads CASRVQGGSTEAFF. The CDR3 DNA reads as TGCGCCAGCAGAGTACAGGGTGGTAGCACTGAAGCTTTCTTT. This chain connects TRBV5-1 to TRBJ1-1, with D possibly matching TRBD1 (6 bases). Germline CDR1 SGHRS, CDR2 YFSETQ. This CDR3 spans 14 amino acids. V was shortened by 5 bases and J by 4 bases, with 15 bases between the two germline ends.

This clone has just a few counts. The V and J genes are TRBV12-3 or TRBV12-4 and TRBJ1-5; D unresolved. CDR3 length: 13 amino acids. V was shortened by 6 bases and J by 6 bases, with 12 bases between the two germline ends. The CDR3: CASRGRYGQPQHF. The CDR3 DNA reads TGTGCCAGCAGAGGACGATACGGTCAGCCCCAGCATTTT.

The V call is TRBV28, the J call TRBJ1-2; D gene uncertain. Between the trimmed V and J ends, which lost 4 bases and 7 bases, there was a span of 13 bases. This CDR3 comprises 13 residues. The germline CDR1 and CDR2 sequences are MDHEN and SYDVKM. CDR3 sequence (DNA): TGTGCCAGCAGTTCCGAATCCCGGGGTGGCTACACCTTC. This translates into CASSSESRGGYTF.

The chain uses TRBV6-6 and TRBJ1-2, with a tentative D call TRBD1 (5 bases). There are 13 residues in the CDR3. V lost 6 bases, J lost 3 bases, and 11 bases lay in between. CDR1 and CDR2 from the germline V gene are MNHNY and SVGAGI (reference sequence). CDR3 loop: CASSDQGDYGYTF. The CDR3 DNA follows: TGTGCCAGCAGCGACCAGGGTGACTATGGCTACACCTTC.

This clone was detected only a few times. The chain has TRBV7-3 and TRBJ1-6; D ambiguous. Germline assignment: CDR1 SGHTA and CDR2 FQGTGA. V lost 3 bases to trimming and J lost 8 bases, with 8 bases between them. This CDR3 has 13 residues. The CDR3, as DNA: TGTGCCAGCAGCTTTAAGAGGGATTCACCCCTCCACTTT. Translating gives CASSFKRDSPLHF.

V is TRBV6-5 and J is TRBJ1-2; weak D call: TRBD1 (5 bases). The CDR3 extends over 12 amino acids. Trimming left V 5 bases short and J 4 bases short, with 8 bases between. CDR1 is MNHEY, CDR2 SVGAGI, per germline. CDR3 region: CASSPQGYGYTF. As DNA, the CDR3 is TGTGCCAGCAGTCCCCAGGGCTATGGCTACACCTTC.

V gene TRBV27 combines with J gene TRBJ1-3, with unresolved D. CDR1 is MNHEY and CDR2 is SMNVEV in the germline V gene (reference sequence). Trimming removed 2 bases at V and 0 bases at J, with 5 bases between. The CDR3 is 14 residues long. The DNA of the CDR3 is TGTGCCAGCAGTTTAAGCCACTCTGGAAACACCATATATTTT. Its translation: CASSLSHSGNTIYF.

The rearrangement joins TRBV2 to TRBJ2-1; tentatively, D is TRBD1 (6 bases). The CDR3 loop spans 14 amino acids. Per the germline V gene, CDR1 is SNHLY and CDR2 is FYNNEI. Deletions cut 1 base from V and 3 bases from J, with 7 bases between. The CDR3 bases are TGTGCCAGCAGTGAAGGGGGGCTCTACAATGAGCAGTTCTTC. It codes for CASSEGGLYNEQFF.

The chain recombines TRBV19 with TRBJ2-3; D is perhaps TRBD1 (7 bases). There are 16 residues in the CDR3. Germline loops: CDR1 LNHDA, CDR2 SQIVND (reference sequence). The V and J ends lost 6 bases and 2 bases respectively, with 18 bases between them. The CDR3 coding sequence is TGTGCCAGTAGCTCCCAAGGGGGCGGGAACACAGATACGCAGTATTTT. This sequence encodes CASSSQGGGNTDTQYF.

Only a few counts were recorded for this clone. This chain links TRBV6-4 with TRBJ1-5; D is unresolved. CDR1 is MRHNA and CDR2 is SNTAGT in the germline V gene. V lost 0 bases and J lost 0, with 12 bases in between. The CDR3 sequence is 17 residues long. CDR3 loop: CASSDSTEHYSNQPQHF. In DNA form, the CDR3 reads TGTGCCAGCAGTGACTCAACGGAACACTATAGCAATCAGCCCCAGCATTTT.

The chain joins TRBV7-6 to TRBJ2-7, with D uncertain. The germline gives CDR1 SGHVS, CDR2 FNYEAQ. Trimming removed 5 bases from V and 5 bases from J, with 16 bases in between. This CDR3 is 14 amino acids long. The CDR3 DNA reads as TGTGCCAGCAGCCTCTCGGCGACGGGCAACGAGCAGTACTTC. Its translation: CASSLSATGNEQYF.

This clone was counted between two and nine times. CDR3 sequence reads: CASSTEDRIDTEAFF. The CDR3 DNA is TGTGCCAGCAGCACCGAGGACAGGATAGACACTGAAGCTTTCTTT. The chain employs TRBV5-4 and TRBJ1-1, with 7 bases identical to TRBD1. V lost 4 bases, J lost 3 bases, and 9 bases stayed unmatched. This CDR3 contains 15 residues. From germline, CDR1 is SGHNT and CDR2 YYREEE (reference sequence).

The chain employs TRBV5-5 and TRBJ2-7; D remains unclear. Germline-derived CDR1 and CDR2 are SGHKS and YYEKEE (reference sequence). The CDR3 runs to 15 residues. Trimming took off 5 bases at V and 2 bases at J, with 17 bases between the two ends. The CDR3 protein is CASSSSDGWTYEQYF. CDR3 nucleotides: TGTGCCAGCAGTTCTTCTGACGGGTGGACCTACGAGCAGTACTTC.

This sequence joins TRBV28 and TRBJ1-2; D unclear. Germline V gene sequence: CDR1 MDHEN, CDR2 SYDVKM. The CDR3 consists of 12 residues. V was shortened by 6 bases and J by 5 bases, with 10 bases between the two germline ends. The CDR3 coding sequence is TGTGCCAGCAGCTATCTGGGATATGGCTACACCTTC. Translation gives CASSYLGYGYTF.

The chain couples TRBV6-2 or TRBV6-3 to TRBJ2-5; unclear D gene. Germline V gives CDR1 MNHEY, CDR2 SVGEGT. Deletions cut 4 bases from V and 5 bases from J, with 11 bases between. The CDR3 spans 13 residues. The chain's CDR3 is CASSSLSRETQYF. CDR3 in DNA: TGTGCCAGCAGTTCTCTATCCCGGGAGACCCAGTACTTC.

This clone was seen only a few times. The rearrangement links TRBV5-1 to TRBJ2-3, with TRBD1 matching 9 bases. Germline V CDR1 and CDR2: SGHRS, YFSETQ. V trimming: 4 bases; J trimming: 3 bases; junction bases outside the gene matches: 12. This CDR3 contains 17 residues. CDR3 DNA: TGCGCCAGCAGCCAGATCAAGACAGGGGGTGAGACAGATACGCAGTATTTT. This gives the protein CASSQIKTGGETDTQYF.

The genes are TRBV5-1 and TRBJ1-1, with 8 bases matching TRBD1. Germline-derived CDR1 and CDR2 are SGHRS and YFSETQ. This CDR3 has 15 residues. V was pared by 4 bases and J by 3 bases, with 8 bases of the junction left unmatched. The CDR3 coding sequence is TGCGCCAGCAGCCCTCAGCCGACAGGGGACACTGAAGCTTTCTTT. This translates into CASSPQPTGDTEAFF. The variable domain in full, completed from reference TRBV5-1 and TRBJ1-1, reads KAGVTQTPRYLIKTRGQQVTLSCSPISGHRSVSWYQQTPGQGLQFLFEYFSETQRNKGNFPGRFSGRQFSNSRSEMNVSTLELGDSALYLCASSPQPTGDTEAFFGQGTRLTVV.